This T cell receptor (beta chain) was sequenced for a study of blood T cell repertoires in COVID-19. Repertoires were generated with immunoSEQ multiplex PCR, while TCRdb's copy carries only in-frame clones and drops some. This sample has roughly 400,000 clones, with around nine tenths found just once. The sample taken for sequencing was PBMCs or T cells enriched from blood (not recorded which). This receptor was taken from a woman in her forties or fifties who had recovered from COVID-19.

The CDR3 region has the DNA TGTGCCAGCGGACAGGGACGGACTGAAGCTTTCTTT. It codes for CASGQGRTEAFF. The chain employs TRBV2 and TRBJ1-1, with 8 bases that match TRBD1. The CDR3 consists of 12 residues. With V trimmed by 8 bases and J by 5 bases, 4 bases remained unmatched. Germline CDR1 reads SNHLY; CDR2 reads FYNNEI.